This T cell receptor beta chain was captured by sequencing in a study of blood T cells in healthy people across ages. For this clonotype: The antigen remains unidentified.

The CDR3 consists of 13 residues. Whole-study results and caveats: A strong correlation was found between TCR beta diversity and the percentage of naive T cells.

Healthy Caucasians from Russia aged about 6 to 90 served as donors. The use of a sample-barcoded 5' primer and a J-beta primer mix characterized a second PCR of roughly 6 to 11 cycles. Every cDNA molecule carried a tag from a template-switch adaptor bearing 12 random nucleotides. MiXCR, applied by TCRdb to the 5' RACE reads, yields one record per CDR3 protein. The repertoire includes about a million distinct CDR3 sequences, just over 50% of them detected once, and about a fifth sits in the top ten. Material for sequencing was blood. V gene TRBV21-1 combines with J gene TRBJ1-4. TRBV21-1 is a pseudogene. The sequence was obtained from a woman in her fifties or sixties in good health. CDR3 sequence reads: CASREYANEKLFF. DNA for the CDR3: TGTGCCAGCAGAGAATATGCCAATGAAAAACTGTTTTTT.